The rows below give T cell receptor beta chains drawn from one sample of a study of blood T cell repertoires in COVID-19. Generated by immunoSEQ multiplex PCR, the TCRdb table keeps only in-frame clones and is missing some. The table lists some 140,000 clones, about 78% of them singletons. Source material: peripheral blood. The receptor source for this set is a man aged 60-69 years who had recovered from COVID-19. CDR3s include the opening cysteine and the closing phenylalanine or tryptophan. Fields, in order: CDR3 length, V gene, D gene, clone size, J gene, CDR3 DNA, CDR3 protein. D genes are given only for firm matches. Not all rows give a size; the values are once, few, many and, for expanded clones, a class.

>15|TRBV19|NA|NA|TRBJ2-7
TGTGCCAGTAAGTCAGGACGGGACTCTGGGTACGAGCAGTACTTC
CASKSGRDSGYEQYF
>15|TRBV7-8|NA|NA|TRBJ2-7
TGTGCCAGCAGCTTAGTTTCCCGGGAGTGGTACGAGCAGTACTTC
CASSLVSREWYEQYF
>13|TRBV7-2|TRBD2|NA|TRBJ2-1
TGTGCCAGCAGCTTAGTAGGACTAGGTGAGCAGTTCTTC
CASSLVGLGEQFF
>15|TRBV5-1|NA|NA|TRBJ2-5
TGCGCCAGCAGCTTGGCGTCGCAGGGCCAAGAGACCCAGTACTTC
CASSLASQGQETQYF
>15|TRBV11-3|NA|NA|TRBJ2-2
TGTGCCAGCAGTTTGGACCCCGGGAGCGCCGGGGAGCTGTTTTTT
CASSLDPGSAGELFF
>11|TRBV30|NA|NA|TRBJ1-1
TGTGCCTCGCGTCAGAACACTGAAGCTTTCTTT
CASRQNTEAFF
>14|TRBV7-2|NA|few|TRBJ2-2
TGTGCCAGCAGCCCCACAGGGAGCTCCGGGGAGCTGTTTTTT
CASSPTGSSGELFF
>17|TRBV28|TRBD2|once|TRBJ2-5
TGTGCCAGCAGTTTTTCCCCCGCGGGGGGGGAGCGGGAGACCCAGTACTTC
CASSFSPAGGERETQYF
>12|TRBV7-9|NA|NA|TRBJ2-7
TGTGCCAGCAGCCTGTCGGGCTACGAGCAGTACTTC
CASSLSGYEQYF
>16|TRBV6-2/TRBV6-3|TRBD2|NA|TRBJ2-1
TGTGCCAGCAGTTACCCGCGGCGGGGGGCGCCTAATGAGCAGTTCTTC
CASSYPRRGAPNEQFF
>12|TRBV29-1|NA|NA|TRBJ2-7
TGCAGCGTTGAAGTGGTCAATACCGGGCAGTACTTC
CSVEVVNTGQYF
>16|TRBV9|TRBD1|NA|TRBJ2-3
TGTGCCAGCAGCCTCCAGACAGGGGGCAGCACAGATACGCAGTATTTT
CASSLQTGGSTDTQYF
>15|TRBV9|NA|NA|TRBJ2-1
TGTGCCAGCAGCGTAGAGGGACTGAACTACAATGAGCAGTTCTTC
CASSVEGLNYNEQFF
>17|TRBV6-2/TRBV6-3|TRBD1|once|TRBJ1-5
TGTGCCAGCAGTTCACGGGACAGTCTTAATAGCAATCAGCCCCAGCATTTT
CASSSRDSLNSNQPQHF
>15|TRBV19|NA|NA|TRBJ2-2
TGTGCCAGTAGTATGCAGTCTGGAGGCACCGGGGAGCTGTTTTTT
CASSMQSGGTGELFF
>14|TRBV5-1|NA|NA|TRBJ2-7
TGCGCCAGCAGCCCTTCAGGGCCCTCCTACGAGCAGTACTTC
CASSPSGPSYEQYF
>15|TRBV6-6|NA|NA|TRBJ1-1
TGTGCCAGCAGTTACTCGGGAGGGAGAACTACTGAAGCTTTCTTT
CASSYSGGRTTEAFF
>13|TRBV19|NA|NA|TRBJ1-2
TGTGCCAGTACTGTGGGGGGTAACTATGGCTACACCTTC
CASTVGGNYGYTF
>15|TRBV7-2|NA|NA|TRBJ2-3
TGTGCCAGCAGCTTAGCCATCGGGAGCACAGATACGCAGTATTTT
CASSLAIGSTDTQYF
>14|TRBV6-5|TRBD1|NA|TRBJ1-2
TGTGCCAGCAGTCCTCCAGGGGGCAGCTATGGCTACACCTTC
CASSPPGGSYGYTF
>16|TRBV9|TRBD1|NA|TRBJ2-2
TGTGCCAGCAGCGCAACGGGACAGCTGAACACCGGGGAGCTGTTTTTT
CASSATGQLNTGELFF
>15|TRBV28|NA|NA|TRBJ2-2
TGTGCCAGCAAAAGACATGAAACTAACACCGGGGAGCTGTTTTTT
CASKRHETNTGELFF
>15|TRBV4-1|TRBD2|NA|TRBJ2-5
TGCGCCAGCAGCCGGGTGGGAGGGGACCAAGAGACCCAGTACTTC
CASSRVGGDQETQYF
>15|TRBV4-1|NA|NA|TRBJ1-2
TGCGCCAGCAGCCAAAACAGGGATGCTATTGGTGGCTACACCTTC
CASSQNRDAIGGYTF
>14|TRBV27|TRBD1|NA|TRBJ1-5
TGTGCCAGCAGTCCGGGACAGGGATATCAGCCCCAGCATTTT
CASSPGQGYQPQHF
>14|TRBV6-1|NA|once|TRBJ1-1
TGTGCCAGCAGTGAACGTGCGGAAAGCACTGAAGCTTTCTTT
CASSERAESTEAFF
>14|TRBV10-3|TRBD1|NA|TRBJ2-1
TGTGCCATCAGACCGGGACAGGGAGACAATGAGCAGTTCTTC
CAIRPGQGDNEQFF
>14|TRBV11-3|TRBD1|NA|TRBJ1-1
TGTGCCAGCAGCTTAGAAGGGGGCAGCACTGAAGCTTTCTTT
CASSLEGGSTEAFF
>15|TRBV3-1/TRBV3-2|NA|once|TRBJ1-4
TGTGCCAGCAGCCAAACGGGACATACTAATGAAAAACTGTTTTTT
CASSQTGHTNEKLFF
>14|TRBV6-1|TRBD1|NA|TRBJ2-7
TGTGCCAGCAGTGAGGGGGGACAGGTCCTCGAGCAGTACTTC
CASSEGGQVLEQYF
>15|TRBV5-1|NA|NA|TRBJ2-6
TGCGCCAGCAGCTTGGGGGGGCACGGGGCCAACGTCCTGACTTTC
CASSLGGHGANVLTF
>17|TRBV11-3|TRBD2|NA|TRBJ2-3
TGTGCCAGCAGCTTAGGGGCTAGCGGGGTCTCAGGAGATACGCAGTATTTT
CASSLGASGVSGDTQYF
>15|TRBV7-2|TRBD1|NA|TRBJ1-2
TGTGCCAGCAGCTCTGGACAGGGGTTAAGCTATGGCTACACCTTC
CASSSGQGLSYGYTF
>13|TRBV6-5|TRBD1|NA|TRBJ2-3
TGTGCCATCCGGGACAGCTACACAGATACGCAGTATTTT
CAIRDSYTDTQYF
>15|TRBV28|NA|NA|TRBJ1-6
TGTGCCAGCAGCCTACCCCGGGGTGTCAATTCACCCCTCCACTTT
CASSLPRGVNSPLHF
>13|TRBV29-1|NA|NA|TRBJ1-4
TGCAGCGTCCGGGGGAAGGGTGGGGAAAAACTGTTTTTT
CSVRGKGGEKLFF
>17|TRBV19|TRBD1|NA|TRBJ1-5
TGTGCCAGTAGTGGGATTCCGGGACAGGGTTACGATCAGCCCCAGCATTTT
CASSGIPGQGYDQPQHF
>15|TRBV19|NA|NA|TRBJ1-1
TGTGCCAGTAAACGGCGGGGGGCGTTAGGCACTGAAGCTTTCTTT
CASKRRGALGTEAFF
>15|TRBV30|TRBD1|NA|TRBJ1-4
TGTGCCTGGAGTGCCCAGGGGGGTTCTAATGAAAAACTGTTTTTT
CAWSAQGGSNEKLFF
>13|TRBV30|NA|NA|TRBJ1-1
TGTGCCTGGAGGGCAACAGTGGACACTGAAGCTTTCTTT
CAWRATVDTEAFF
>14|TRBV30|NA|NA|TRBJ1-5
TGTGCCTGGAGTGCAACATCAGGCAATCAGCCCCAGCATTTT
CAWSATSGNQPQHF
>16|TRBV19|NA|NA|TRBJ2-7
TGTGCCAGTAGTGTCTCCCGGGACATGAGCTCCTACGAGCAGTACTTC
CASSVSRDMSSYEQYF
>15|TRBV9|NA|few|TRBJ1-2
TGTGCCAGCAGCCCAGCGGACGGAGCTAACTATGGCTACACCTTC
CASSPADGANYGYTF
>14|TRBV29-1|TRBD2|NA|TRBJ2-5
TGCAGCGTCGCCTTCGCGGGAGGGCCTGAGACCCAGTACTTC
CSVAFAGGPETQYF
>14|TRBV6-5|NA|NA|TRBJ2-3
TGTGCCAGCAGACCCCCGGGAAGCACAGATACGCAGTATTTT
CASRPPGSTDTQYF
>15|TRBV19|NA|NA|TRBJ1-5
TGTGCCAGTAGTATAAGTAGATTTGGCAATCAGCCCCAGCATTTT
CASSISRFGNQPQHF
>14|TRBV29-1|NA|NA|TRBJ1-2
TGCAGCGTTAGCGGGGGGAGCGCTAACTATGGCTACACCTTC
CSVSGGSANYGYTF
>14|TRBV11-2|TRBD1|few|TRBJ2-7
TGTGCCAGCAGCATGGACAGGGCCTCCTACGAGCAGTACTTC
CASSMDRASYEQYF
>15|TRBV10-3|NA|NA|TRBJ1-1
TGTGCCATCAGTGAGTCGGCAGGTATCGACACTGAAGCTTTCTTT
CAISESAGIDTEAFF
>13|TRBV19|NA|few|TRBJ2-1
TGTGCCAGTAGGGGACTCGCAGGTGTAGAGCAGTTCTTC
CASRGLAGVEQFF
>14|TRBV11-2|TRBD1|NA|TRBJ2-5
TGTGCCAGCAGCCAAGGTCCAGGGGGAAGTACCCAGTACTTC
CASSQGPGGSTQYF
>13|TRBV7-6|NA|NA|TRBJ2-5
TGTGCCAGCAGCCTTCAGCGGGCTGAGACCCAGTACTTC
CASSLQRAETQYF
>15|TRBV4-3|NA|NA|TRBJ1-2
TGCGCCAGCAGCCAAGATCGGCGGGGGCGAAATGGCTACACCTTC
CASSQDRRGRNGYTF
>13|TRBV14|TRBD1|NA|TRBJ1-1
TGTGCCAGCAGCCAAGAGGGGACAGAAGAAGCTTTCTTT
CASSQEGTEEAFF
>13|TRBV2|NA|few|TRBJ1-5
TGTGCCAGCAAGAGACAAATCAATCAGCCCCAGCATTTT
CASKRQINQPQHF
>14|TRBV23-1|NA|few|TRBJ2-7
TGCGCCAGCAGCAATAGCGGGACAGTATACGAGCAGTACTTC
CASSNSGTVYEQYF
>19|TRBV14|NA|NA|TRBJ2-5
TGTGCCAGCAGCCAAGATTCCACTTGGTACAGGGACATCCAAGAGACCCAGTACTTC
CASSQDSTWYRDIQETQYF
>15|TRBV28|TRBD1|NA|TRBJ1-1
TGTGCCAGCAGGGGTCCGGGACAGGGAAACACTGAAGCTTTCTTT
CASRGPGQGNTEAFF